Sequencing of this TCR beta chain was carried out in a study of yellow fever vaccine responses in identical twins. TCRdb reanalysed the RT-PCR reads using MiXCR and keeps one entry per CDR3 protein. The sample carries 35,000 or so distinct CDR3 sequences, almost 60% recorded once. Between the trimmed V and J ends, which lost 5 bases and 0 bases, there was a span of 3 bases. Germline V lookup: CDR1 SGHAT, CDR2 FQNNGV. CDR3 length equals 12 residues. The sample here was T cells from blood (PBMCs), unsorted or a sorted subset (not recorded which), taken before or after yellow fever vaccination (not recorded which). This receptor was obtained from a young woman who received the yellow fever vaccine. This sequence joins TRBV11-2 and TRBJ2-3; unclear D gene. The DNA for the CDR3 is TGTGCCAGCAGCAAAAGCACAGATACGCAGTATTTT. This gives the protein CASSKSTDTQYF.